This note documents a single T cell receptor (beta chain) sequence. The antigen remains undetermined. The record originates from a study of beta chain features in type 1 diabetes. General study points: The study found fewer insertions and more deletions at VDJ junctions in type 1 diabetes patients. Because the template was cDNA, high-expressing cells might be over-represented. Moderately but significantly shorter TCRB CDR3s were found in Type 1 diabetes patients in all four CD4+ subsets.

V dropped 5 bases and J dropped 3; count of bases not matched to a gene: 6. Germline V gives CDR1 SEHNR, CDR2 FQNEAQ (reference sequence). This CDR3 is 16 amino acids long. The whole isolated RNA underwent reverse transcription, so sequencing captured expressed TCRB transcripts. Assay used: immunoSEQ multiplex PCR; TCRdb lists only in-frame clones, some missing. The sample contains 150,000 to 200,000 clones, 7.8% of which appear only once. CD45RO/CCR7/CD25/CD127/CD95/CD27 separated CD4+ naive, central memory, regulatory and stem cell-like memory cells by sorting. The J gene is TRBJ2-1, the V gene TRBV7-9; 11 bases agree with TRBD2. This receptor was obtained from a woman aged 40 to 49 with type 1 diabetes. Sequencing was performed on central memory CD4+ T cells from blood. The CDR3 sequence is CASSKGGTSGYNEQFF. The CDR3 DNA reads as TGTGCCAGCAGCAAGGGAGGGACTAGCGGCTACAATGAGCAGTTCTTC.